These 27 T cell receptor beta chains share one sample of origin, sequenced in a study of identical twins. TCRdb itself ran the 5' RACE reads through MiXCR, one entry per CDR3 protein. The table records some 320,000 distinct CDR3 sequences, over 9% of them present only once. These data were also reused for a study on yellow fever vaccine responses in identical twins.

The specimen sequenced was CD8+ T cells sorted from blood. The origin of the receptors is a woman in her late teens or twenties in good health.

This clonotype was counted a few times. The CDR3 DNA sequence: TGTGCCAGCAGCTTAGTAGCGCAGACCGGGGAGCTGTTTTTT. Amino acid sequence: CASSLVAQTGELFF. This chain connects TRBV7-9 to TRBJ2-2, with a weak D call TRBD2 (5 bases). The germline gives CDR1 SEHNR, CDR2 FQNEAQ (reference sequence). Trimming left V 1 base short and J 5 bases short, with 8 bases between. CDR3 length: 14 amino acids.

V and J are TRBV13 and TRBJ2-1; D assignment may be TRBD1 or TRBD2 (6 bases each). Germline values: CDR1 PRHDT, CDR2 FYEKMQ (reference sequence). This CDR3 region has 14 residues. Trimming took 8 bases from V and 6 from J, leaving 17 bases between them. CDR3 loop: CASLGAGSTNEQFF. The CDR3 nucleotides are TGTGCCAGCCTGGGGGCGGGATCTACCAATGAGCAGTTCTTC.

In its sample, this clonotype was seen many times. The J gene is TRBJ1-6, the V gene TRBV18, with D hard to call. The CDR3 covers 15 residues. The V gene's germline CDR1 is KGHSH and CDR2 LQKENI. The germline V and J ends were trimmed by 4 bases and 5 bases, with 12 bases remaining between them. In DNA form, the CDR3 reads TGTGCCAGCTCACTACATAGGATCCATAATTCACCCCTCCACTTT. This encodes CASSLHRIHNSPLHF.

The chain links TRBV2 to TRBJ2-3, with TRBD2 identical over 10 bases. Germline CDR1 and CDR2: SNHLY and FYNNEI. The CDR3 sequence is 16 residues long. The V gene end was trimmed by 3 bases and the J gene end by 2 bases; junction bases not matched to a gene: 5. For the CDR3, the DNA is TGTGCCAGCAGTGATCCCCTAGCGGGGGACACAGATACGCAGTATTTT. Amino acids: CASSDPLAGDTDTQYF.

The genes are TRBV29-1 and TRBJ2-2; no firm D call. The CDR3 has 14 residues. V lost 0 bases and J 7 bases, leaving 12 bases between the germline ends. Looked up from germline, CDR1 is SQVTM and CDR2 is ANQGSEA. The CDR3 DNA is TGCAGCGTTGAAGATTACTTGCTCGGCGGGGAGCTGTTTTTT. Amino acids: CSVEDYLLGGELFF.

This chain connects TRBV5-6 to TRBJ2-7; D is perhaps TRBD2 (6 bases). The CDR3 extends over 14 amino acids. Germline lookup yields CDR1 SGHDT and CDR2 YYEEEE. V gave up 3 bases and J gave up 5 bases, with 15 bases separating them. CDR3 nucleotides: TGTGCCAGCAGCTCCTCGGGAGACCTCCACGAGCAGTACTTC. Translating it yields CASSSSGDLHEQYF. Full variable domain (outside the CDR3, taken from reference TRBV5-6 and TRBJ2-7): DAGVTQSPTHLIKTRGQQVTLRCSPKSGHDTVSWYQQALGQGPQFIFQYYEEEERQRGNFPDRFSGHQFPNYSSELNVNALLLGDSALYLCASSSSGDLHEQYFGPGTRLTVT.

This clonotype was counted only a few times. The rearrangement uses TRBV2 and TRBJ2-7; D possibly matches TRBD1 or TRBD2 (5 bases each). Germline-derived CDR1 and CDR2 are SNHLY and FYNNEI. The CDR3 consists of 13 residues. The V gene lost 5 bases and the J gene lost 1 base, with 9 bases spanning the gap. The DNA for the CDR3 is TGTGCCAGCAGTCGGGGCCTTTCCTACGAGCAGTACGTC. This encodes CASSRGLSYEQYV.

The gene calls are TRBV13 and TRBJ2-5; TRBD1 might be the D (6 bases). Germline values: CDR1 PRHDT, CDR2 FYEKMQ (reference sequence). V was trimmed by 4 bases and J by 2 bases, leaving 17 bases between them. The CDR3 spans 16 residues. The CDR3 DNA is TGTGCCAGCAGCTCCTTTCGACAGGAGATTCAAGAGACCCAGTACTTC. Its translation: CASSSFRQEIQETQYF. Full variable domain (outside the CDR3, taken from reference TRBV13 and TRBJ2-5): AAGVIQSPRHLIKEKRETATLKCYPIPRHDTVYWYQQGPGQDPQFLISFYEKMQSDKGSIPDRFSAQQFSDYHSELNMSSLELGDSALYFCASSSFRQEIQETQYFGPGTRLLVL.

The J gene is TRBJ2-1, the V gene TRBV10-3; 11 bases are shared with TRBD2. The CDR3 runs to 16 residues. Germline V gene lookup returns CDR1 ENHRY and CDR2 SYGVKD. V was clipped by 0 bases and J by 5 bases; unmatched bases: 3. The CDR3 region has the DNA TGTGCCATCAGTGAGTCGGCGACTAGCGGGAACAATGAGCAGTTCTTC. The encoded protein is CAISESATSGNNEQFF.

The chain combines TRBV27 with TRBJ2-7; D not certain. The V end lost 2 bases, the J end lost 0 bases, and 11 bases lay between the germline ends. CDR1 and CDR2 (germline): MNHEY, SMNVEV (reference sequence). The CDR3 is 15 amino acids. The CDR3 region is CASSLSPALSYEQYF. The DNA of the CDR3 is TGTGCCAGCAGTTTAAGTCCAGCCCTCTCCTACGAGCAGTACTTC.

This clonotype was seen more than once but under ten times. DNA of the CDR3: TGTGCCAGCAGCTTTGGGACAGGATCCTACGAGCAGTACGTC. Its protein is CASSFGTGSYEQYV. V gene TRBV11-2 combines with J gene TRBJ2-7; 8 bases agree with TRBD1. From germline, CDR1 is SGHAT and CDR2 FQNNGV. J was trimmed by 1 base and V by 3 bases; bases with no gene match: 2. This CDR3 has 14 amino acids.

This clonotype was picked up many times. The genes are TRBV7-9 and TRBJ2-1, with 9 bases matching TRBD1. The CDR3 totals 15 residues. Germline values: CDR1 SEHNR, CDR2 FQNEAQ (reference sequence). V lost 3 bases to trimming and J lost 9 bases; unmatched junction nucleotides: 9. CDR3 in amino acids: CASSLGQGVLFEQFF. The CDR3 nucleotides read TGTGCCAGCAGCTTGGGACAGGGTGTTTTATTTGAGCAGTTCTTC.

The chain recombines TRBV7-8 with TRBJ2-7; the D is unclear. V was shortened by 5 bases and J by 5 bases, with 16 bases between the two germline ends. The CDR3 is 14 residues long. CDR1 SGHVS and CDR2 FQNEAQ come from the germline V gene. The CDR3 DNA reads as TGTGCCAGCAGCCCCACTACCCGGGCCAACGAGCAGTACTTC. Its translation is CASSPTTRANEQYF.

The chain uses TRBV7-6 and TRBJ2-3; 10 positions match TRBD2. The V gene end was trimmed by 6 bases and the J gene end by 12 bases; junction bases not matched to a gene: 9. This CDR3 is 13 amino acids long. The germline V gene has CDR1 SGHVS and CDR2 FNYEAQ. CDR3: CASSRSGGGLQYF. CDR3 sequence (DNA): TGTGCCAGCAGTCGAAGCGGGGGGGGGCTTCAGTATTTT.

This clonotype was detected a few times. The rearrangement uses TRBV10-3 and TRBJ2-7, with TRBD2 as a possible D gene (6 bases). CDR1 and CDR2 (germline): ENHRY, SYGVKD. The ends were cut back, 4 bases at V and 0 bases at J, with 10 bases in the middle. The CDR3 loop spans 14 amino acids. CDR3 residues: CAISGGDYSYEQYF. The CDR3 DNA reads as TGTGCCATCAGTGGGGGGGATTACTCCTACGAGCAGTACTTC.

The J gene is TRBJ2-5, the V gene TRBV6-1, with 14 bases identical to TRBD2. The trim removed 6 bases at V and 4 bases at J, leaving 4 bases unmatched. The CDR3 sequence is 15 residues long. CDR1 is MNHNS, CDR2 SASEGT, per germline. The CDR3 reads CASRGTSGSAETQYF. The CDR3 DNA is TGTGCCAGCAGAGGGACTAGCGGGAGCGCAGAGACCCAGTACTTC.

This clonotype was observed at least ten times. The genes are TRBV15 and TRBJ2-3, with TRBD2 identical over 7 bases. J lost 2 bases, V lost 8 bases, and 10 bases had no gene match. Germline assignment: CDR1 LNHNV and CDR2 YYDKDF (reference sequence). The CDR3 contains 15 residues. The CDR3 DNA reads as TGTGCCACCGAGGGTTTGGGACTAAACACAGATACGCAGTATTTT. Translated: CATEGLGLNTDTQYF.

This clonotype showed up just a few times. This chain joins TRBV29-1 and TRBJ2-1, with 7 positions matching TRBD2. Germline-derived CDR1 and CDR2 are SQVTM and ANQGSEA. V lost 1 base to trimming and J lost 9 bases; unmatched junction nucleotides: 24. The CDR3 is 19 residues long. The CDR3 protein is CSVEGIAGTLGGTQTEQFF. As DNA, the CDR3 is TGCAGCGTTGAAGGGATAGCGGGCACTCTTGGGGGAACGCAGACTGAGCAGTTCTTC.

This clonotype was observed a few times. The chain uses TRBV27 and TRBJ2-3; D may be TRBD1 (5 bases). Germline V CDR1 and CDR2: MNHEY, SMNVEV (reference sequence). The CDR3 totals 14 residues. V was shortened by 5 bases and J by 1 base, with 10 bases between the two germline ends. The CDR3 DNA sequence: TGTGCCAGCAGTACAGGTCGAGGCACAGATACGCAGTATTTT. It codes for CASSTGRGTDTQYF.

The chain employs TRBV7-8 and TRBJ2-5; D is unclear. The CDR3 runs 13 residues. V was pared by 4 bases and J by 1 base, with 7 bases between. From germline, CDR1 is SGHVS and CDR2 FQNEAQ. The CDR3 nucleotides read TGTGCCAGCAGCTCTCGGAGCCAAGAGACCCAGTACTTC. Encoded protein: CASSSRSQETQYF. Full variable domain (rest looked up from reference TRBV7-8 and TRBJ2-5): GAGVSQSPRYKVAKRGQDVALRCDPISGHVSLFWYQQALGQGPEFLTYFQNEAQLDKSGLPSDRFFAERPEGSVSTLKIQRTQQEDSAVYLCASSSRSQETQYFGPGTRLLVL.

This clonotype was seen a few times. This chain joins TRBV28 and TRBJ2-3; the D is unclear. Germline V gene data show CDR1 as MDHEN and CDR2 as SYDVKM. Deletions cut 6 bases from V and 4 bases from J, with 17 bases between. The CDR3 contains 15 residues. CDR3 sequence (DNA): TGTGCCAGCAGAAACCCCGGGCATGGGTCAGATACGCAGTATTTT. It specifies CASRNPGHGSDTQYF.

This clonotype showed up many times. The V and J genes are TRBV29-1 and TRBJ2-2, with D tentatively TRBD1 or TRBD2 (5 bases each). This CDR3 is built from 13 residues. The germline gives CDR1 SQVTM, CDR2 ANQGSEA. Trimming cost V 3 bases and J 5 bases, with 10 bases left between them. CDR3 loop: CSVEVGVTGELFF. The CDR3 DNA is TGCAGCGTTGAGGTGGGGGTTACCGGGGAGCTGTTTTTT.

The genes are TRBV2 and TRBJ2-1; 11 nucleotides match TRBD2. This CDR3 is built from 19 residues. V lost 3 bases and J lost 8; bases outside the gene matches: 18. Germline V gives CDR1 SNHLY, CDR2 FYNNEI. The CDR3 nucleotides read TGTGCCAGCAGTGATATAGAGACTAGCGGGATAAGGCGCGGTGATGAGCAGTTCTTC. Residues: CASSDIETSGIRRGDEQFF.

This clonotype was observed a few times. The chain is built from TRBV20-1 and TRBJ2-7, with D possibly matching TRBD2 (6 bases). Trimming shortened V by 5 bases and J by 3 bases, and 17 bases separated the two germline ends. CDR1 is DFQATT, CDR2 SNEGSKA, per germline (reference sequence). This CDR3 contains 14 residues. For the CDR3, the DNA is TGCAGTGCTTACCCCCCGACTAGTCTCTACGAGCAGTACTTC. This encodes CSAYPPTSLYEQYF.

The chain has TRBV28 and TRBJ2-7; D perhaps matches TRBD1 (6 bases). Trimming stripped 2 bases from V and 2 bases from J, with 10 bases between. The germline gives CDR1 MDHEN, CDR2 SYDVKM. The CDR3 runs 14 residues. DNA for the CDR3: TGTGCCAGCAGTTTAGGCAGGGGAGCCTACGAGCAGTACGTC. It translates to CASSLGRGAYEQYV.

The sample holds many counts of this clonotype. V gene TRBV6-2 or TRBV6-3 combines with J gene TRBJ1-6, with D hard to call. The CDR3 runs 13 residues. Trimming cost V 2 bases and J 7 bases, with 6 bases left between them. Germline-derived CDR1 and CDR2 are MNHEY and SVGEGT. CDR3 nucleotide sequence: TGTGCCAGCAGTTACACGGAAAATTCACCCCTCCACTTT. Its protein is CASSYTENSPLHF.

This clonotype was seen a few times. The V call is TRBV27, the J call TRBJ1-2; no definite D call. The CDR3 totals 13 residues. The V gene's germline CDR1 is MNHEY and CDR2 SMNVEV (reference sequence). Between the trimmed V and J ends, which lost 5 bases and 0 bases, there was a span of 7 bases. The CDR3 DNA sequence: TGTGCCAGCAGTCCCGACCCTAACTATGGCTACACCTTC. The encoded protein is CASSPDPNYGYTF.